The 26 T cell receptor beta chains below were found in one sample sequenced in a study of blood T cell repertoires in COVID-19. The repertoire was sequenced with immunoSEQ multiplex PCR; TCRdb's copy has only in-frame clones and lacks some. This sample has about 210,000 clones, with over 70% found just once. The source material was peripheral blood. These receptors originate from a woman between 65 and 79 years old with acute or convalescent COVID-19.

The rearrangement uses TRBV9 and TRBJ2-3; 10 bases fit TRBD2. Looked up from germline, CDR1 is SGDLS and CDR2 is YYNGEE. The junction had 5 bases not matched to a gene; V was cut back by 1 base and J by 6 bases. The CDR3 sequence is 15 residues long. Written as DNA, the CDR3 is TGTGCCAGCAGCGTAATAGCGGGGGGAACGGATACGCAGTATTTT. It encodes CASSVIAGGTDTQYF.

V is TRBV7-9 and J is TRBJ2-5, with a weak D call TRBD1 (6 bases). V was trimmed by 1 base and J by 7 bases, leaving 16 bases between them. This CDR3 region has 15 residues. Germline CDR1 and CDR2: SEHNR and FQNEAQ (reference sequence). CDR3 bases: TGTGCCAGCAGCTTAGGACTCAGGGGTTTGGGGACCCAGTACTTC. Residues: CASSLGLRGLGTQYF.

The chain has TRBV5-1 and TRBJ2-1; D not certain. V lost 6 bases to trimming and J lost 4 bases, with 11 bases between them. There are 13 residues in the CDR3. Germline CDR1 is SGHRS and CDR2 is YFSETQ. The CDR3 region has the DNA TGCGCCAGCACAGGAAACGATTACAATGAGCAGTTCTTC. This codes for CASTGNDYNEQFF.

The chain links TRBV7-9 to TRBJ2-1; TRBD1 might be the D (7 bases). V shed 5 bases and J shed 9 bases, with 23 bases lying between them. The CDR3 has 16 amino acids. The germline V gene encodes CDR1 SEHNR and CDR2 FQNEAQ (reference sequence). This CDR3 is CASSGRQGGATGEQFF. CDR3 coding DNA: TGTGCCAGCAGCGGAAGACAGGGCGGGGCTACGGGTGAGCAGTTCTTC.

V usage is TRBV19 and J usage is TRBJ1-3; D unclear. Trimming pared 3 bases from V and 0 bases from J, leaving 9 bases between. Germline lookup yields CDR1 LNHDA and CDR2 SQIVND (reference sequence). This CDR3 has 15 residues. The chain's CDR3 is CASSMGAFSGNTIYF. The CDR3 DNA follows: TGTGCCAGTAGTATGGGCGCCTTCTCTGGAAACACCATATATTTT.

The chain is built from TRBV3-1 (or the pseudogene TRBV3-2) and TRBJ2-2, with D unclear. The V end was cut by 4 bases, the J end by 1 base, with 7 bases between. Germline V gene sequence: CDR1 LGHDT, CDR2 YNNKEL (reference sequence). The CDR3 runs to 14 residues. Here the CDR3 reads CASSLRMNTGELFF. Here the CDR3 DNA reads TGTGCCAGCAGCCTGCGGATGAACACCGGGGAGCTGTTTTTT.

V gene TRBV11-2 combines with J gene TRBJ2-3; TRBD1 matches 7 bases. CDR3 length equals 15 residues. Per germline, CDR1 SGHAT and CDR2 FQNNGV. The V gene end was trimmed by 0 bases and the J gene end by 0 bases; junction bases not matched to a gene: 0. The DNA for the CDR3 is TGTGCCAGCAGCTTAGAGGACAGGAGCACAGATACGCAGTATTTT. Residues: CASSLEDRSTDTQYF.

The rearrangement uses TRBV7-9 and TRBJ2-5; a weak D match, TRBD2 (5 bases). The germline V and J ends were trimmed by 1 base and 2 bases, with 11 bases remaining between them. The germline CDR1 and CDR2 sequences are SEHNR and FQNEAQ (reference sequence). The CDR3 is made up of 15 amino acids. The CDR3 sequence: CASSLVASIQETQYF. The CDR3 DNA reads TGTGCCAGCAGCTTAGTGGCTAGCATACAAGAGACCCAGTACTTC. Full variable domain (missing parts from reference TRBV7-9 and TRBJ2-5): DTGVSQNPRHKITKRGQNVTFRCDPISEHNRLYWYRQTLGQGPEFLTYFQNEAQLEKSRLLSDRFSAERPKGSFSTLEIQRTEQGDSAMYLCASSLVASIQETQYFGPGTRLLVL.

The sample holds one count of this clone. V usage is TRBV3-1 (or the pseudogene TRBV3-2) and J usage is TRBJ2-1; 12 bases map to TRBD2. The germline CDR1 and CDR2 sequences are LGHDT and YNNKEL (reference sequence). This CDR3 region has 16 residues. The V gene end was trimmed by 2 bases and the J gene end by 9 bases; junction bases not matched to a gene: 8. CDR3 protein: CASSQMLTSGGAEQFF. In nucleotides, the CDR3 is TGTGCCAGCAGCCAAATGCTGACTAGCGGGGGAGCTGAGCAGTTCTTC.

The rearrangement joins TRBV7-2 to TRBJ2-1; D ambiguous. The CDR3 length is 15 residues. V was pared by 3 bases and J by 8 bases, with 17 bases between. Looked up from germline, CDR1 is SGHTA and CDR2 is FQGNSA. The CDR3 region is CASSFWVLASDEQFF. The CDR3 DNA follows: TGTGCCAGCAGCTTTTGGGTTTTAGCTTCCGATGAGCAGTTCTTC.

CDR3 sequence: CATSDNIGGYTF. The DNA for the CDR3 is TGTGCCACCAGTGACAACATTGGCGGCTACACCTTC. This rearrangement joins TRBV24-1 to TRBJ1-2, with D uncertain. Trimming removed 4 bases from V and 8 bases from J, with 10 bases in between. The length of the CDR3 is 12 residues. The germline gives CDR1 KGHDR, CDR2 SFDVKD.

The chain combines TRBV4-2 with TRBJ2-1; the match to TRBD2 covers 8 bases. This CDR3 has 17 amino acids. CDR1 is LGHNA, CDR2 YNFKEQ, per germline. The V gene end was trimmed by 1 base and the J gene end by 7 bases; junction bases not matched to a gene: 12. CDR3: CASSQGPSAGERNEQFF. In DNA, the CDR3 is TGTGCCAGCAGCCAAGGGCCCTCAGCGGGGGAGCGGAATGAGCAGTTCTTC.

V gene TRBV6-5 combines with J gene TRBJ2-2; tentatively, D is TRBD1 (6 bases). V lost 4 bases to trimming and J lost 4 bases, with 16 bases between them. CDR1 and CDR2 from the germline V gene are MNHEY and SVGAGI. The CDR3 has 16 residues. CDR3 sequence reads: CASSSIAGVGTGELFF. The CDR3 coding sequence is TGTGCCAGCAGTTCAATTGCAGGGGTCGGCACCGGGGAGCTGTTTTTT.

This chain links TRBV3-1 (or the pseudogene TRBV3-2) with TRBJ1-4; 9 positions agree with TRBD1. There are 16 residues in the CDR3. Trimming cost V 4 bases and J 0 bases; bases outside gene matches: 3. Germline loops: CDR1 LGHDT, CDR2 YNNKEL (reference sequence). The CDR3 spells CASSPGQGTTNEKLFF. CDR3 bases: TGTGCCAGCAGCCCGGGACAGGGAACAACTAATGAAAAACTGTTTTTT.

V is TRBV29-1 and J is TRBJ2-5; the match to TRBD2 covers 7 bases. Per the germline V gene, CDR1 is SQVTM and CDR2 is ANQGSEA. With 1 base clipped from V and 4 bases from J, the junction kept 3 bases outside the gene matches. This CDR3 spans 13 amino acids. Written as DNA, the CDR3 is TGCAGCGTTGAAGGGACTAGAGGAGAGACCCAGTACTTC. This gives the protein CSVEGTRGETQYF.

This clone was detected once. The rearrangement uses TRBV20-1 and TRBJ2-5, with no clear D. This CDR3 region has 15 residues. Trimming pared 3 bases from V and 2 bases from J, leaving 16 bases between. CDR1 is DFQATT and CDR2 is SNEGSKA in the germline V gene (reference sequence). Here the CDR3 DNA reads TGCAGTGCTAGTCCCGATAGTTACCCGCAAGAGACCCAGTACTTC. Its translation: CSASPDSYPQETQYF.

The rearrangement uses TRBV5-4 and TRBJ2-3; 12 bases agree with TRBD2. Germline CDR1 and CDR2: SGHNT and YYREEE (reference sequence). The CDR3 loop spans 17 amino acids. The V gene end was trimmed by 3 bases and the J gene end by 2 bases; junction bases not matched to a gene: 7. DNA of the CDR3: TGTGCCAGCAGCTCCTATCTAGCGGGGGGGATCACAGATACGCAGTATTTT. This encodes CASSSYLAGGITDTQYF.

This clone has just one count. Other DNA sequences in this specimen translate into the identical CDR3. The chain recombines TRBV18 with TRBJ1-1; the D gene is possibly TRBD1 (5 bases). V was shortened by 6 bases and J by 1 base, with 9 bases between the two germline ends. The CDR3 has 13 residues. Looked up from germline, CDR1 is KGHSH and CDR2 is LQKENI. CDR3: CASSGGRNTEAFF. As DNA, the CDR3 is TGTGCCAGCTCGGGGGGGAGGAACACTGAAGCTTTCTTT.

As DNA, the CDR3 is TGTGCCAGCAACCCCGGGGCGGGCAGGGGGGACTATGGCTACACCTTC. Its translation is CASNPGAGRGDYGYTF. This sequence joins TRBV28 and TRBJ1-2; TRBD1 agrees at 7 bases. Germline CDR1 is MDHEN and CDR2 is SYDVKM. The CDR3 has 16 amino acids. V shed 7 bases and J 3 bases; nucleotides not matched to a gene: 14.

This chain uses TRBV11-3 with TRBJ2-5; TRBD1 matches at 7 bases. CDR1 is SGHNT, CDR2 YENEEA, per germline. CDR3 length equals 13 residues. With V trimmed by 5 bases and J by 4 bases, 4 bases remained unmatched. As DNA, the CDR3 is TGTGCCAGCAGCCGAGACAGGGTAGAGACCCAGTACTTC. Its protein product is CASSRDRVETQYF.

The chain carries TRBV27 and TRBJ1-1; D call uncertain. The CDR3 is made up of 15 amino acids. Germline CDR1 and CDR2: MNHEY and SMNVEV (reference sequence). Trimming took 3 bases from V and 4 from J, leaving 15 bases between them. For the CDR3, the DNA is TGTGCCAGCAGTTTGGTGGGGAGCGGTGGCACTGAAGCTTTCTTT. It encodes CASSLVGSGGTEAFF.

The V gene is TRBV9, the J gene TRBJ2-3; D is perhaps TRBD2 (5 bases). Germline V gene data show CDR1 as SGDLS and CDR2 as YYNGEE. This CDR3 is 16 amino acids long. Between the trimmed V and J ends, which lost 0 bases and 2 bases, there was a span of 13 bases. The CDR3 sequence: CASSVVEGASTDTQYF. CDR3 sequence (DNA): TGTGCCAGCAGCGTAGTTGAGGGAGCTTCCACAGATACGCAGTATTTT. The variable domain in full, with the rest retrieved from reference TRBV9 and TRBJ2-3, is DSGVTQTPKHLITATGQRVTLRCSPRSGDLSVYWYQQSLDQGLQFLIQYYNGEERAKGNILERFSAQQFPDLHSELNLSSLELGDSALYFCASSVVEGASTDTQYFGPGTRLTVL.

This clone was seen a handful of times. This CDR3 is CASSEASNYGYTF. DNA of the CDR3: TGTGCCAGCAGCGAAGCCTCTAACTATGGCTACACCTTC. The chain uses TRBV4-2 and TRBJ1-2; D is undetermined. Germline V lookup: CDR1 LGHNA, CDR2 YNFKEQ. V was trimmed by 5 bases and J by 0 bases, leaving 7 bases between them. The CDR3 is made up of 13 amino acids.

This clone appeared a few times. The genes are TRBV2 and TRBJ2-1; 12 bases match TRBD2. Losses at the gene ends were 7 bases for V and 5 bases for J; bases not matched to a gene: 3. CDR1 is SNHLY, CDR2 FYNNEI, per germline. The CDR3 is 14 amino acids. In nucleotides, the CDR3 is TGTGCCAGCACCCGGACTAGCGGGGACAATGAGCAGTTCTTC. This sequence encodes CASTRTSGDNEQFF.

The V gene is TRBV4-1, the J gene TRBJ2-2; TRBD1 aligns across 10 bases. The CDR3 contains 16 residues. Germline V gene data show CDR1 as MGHRA and CDR2 as YSYEKL. Trimming took 4 bases from V and 4 from J; bases not matched to a gene: 6. The CDR3 DNA is TGCGCCAGCAGCCTGCGACAGGGGGCGAGCACCGGGGAGCTGTTTTTT. This codes for CASSLRQGASTGELFF.

The gene calls are TRBV7-2 and TRBJ2-5, with a possible D match to TRBD2 (6 bases). Germline CDR1 and CDR2: SGHTA and FQGNSA. Trimming removed 1 base from V and 1 base from J, with 22 bases in between. This CDR3 is 19 amino acids long. The chain's CDR3 is CASSLGGGRAGRIQETQYF. DNA for the CDR3: TGTGCCAGCAGCTTAGGGGGAGGTAGGGCAGGGCGTATCCAAGAGACCCAGTACTTC. The variable domain in full, completed from reference TRBV7-2 and TRBJ2-5, reads GAGVSQSPSNKVTEKGKDVELRCDPISGHTALYWYRQSLGQGLEFLIYFQGNSAPDKSGLPSDRFSAERTGGSVSTLTIQRTQQEDSAVYLCASSLGGGRAGRIQETQYFGPGTRLLVL.